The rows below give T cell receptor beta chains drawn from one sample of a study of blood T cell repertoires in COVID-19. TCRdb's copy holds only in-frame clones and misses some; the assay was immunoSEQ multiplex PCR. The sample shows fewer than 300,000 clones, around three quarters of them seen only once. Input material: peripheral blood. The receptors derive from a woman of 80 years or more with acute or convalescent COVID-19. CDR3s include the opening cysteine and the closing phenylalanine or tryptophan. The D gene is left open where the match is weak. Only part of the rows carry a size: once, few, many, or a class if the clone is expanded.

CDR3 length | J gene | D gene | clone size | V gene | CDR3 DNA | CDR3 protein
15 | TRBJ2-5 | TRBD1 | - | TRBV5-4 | TGTGCCACCCGGGGAAAGGGGGCCGTGGGAGAGACCCAGTACTTC | CATRGKGAVGETQYF
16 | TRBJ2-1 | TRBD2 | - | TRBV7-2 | TGTGCCAGCAGCTCCCCTAGCGGGAGACTGGCGGATGAGCAGTTCTTC | CASSSPSGRLADEQFF
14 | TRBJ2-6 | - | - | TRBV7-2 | TGTGCCAGCTTAACCTCAGGGGGGGCCAACGTCCTGACTTTC | CASLTSGGANVLTF
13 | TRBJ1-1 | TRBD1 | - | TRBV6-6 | TGTGCCACTTCTACAGGGGGGTACACTGAAGCTTTCTTT | CATSTGGYTEAFF
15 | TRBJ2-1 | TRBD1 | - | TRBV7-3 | TGTGCCAGCAGCATTGACAGGGGACAGTACAATGAGCAGTTCTTC | CASSIDRGQYNEQFF
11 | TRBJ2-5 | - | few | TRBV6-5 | TGTGCCAGCAGTTCCTTTAAGACCCAGTACTTC | CASSSFKTQYF
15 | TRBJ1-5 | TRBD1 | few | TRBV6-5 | TGTGCCAGCAGCTCCGGACAGGTACTCAATCAGCCCCAGCATTTT | CASSSGQVLNQPQHF
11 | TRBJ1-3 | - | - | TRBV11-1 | TGTGCCAGCAGCCTTGGAAACACCATATATTTT | CASSLGNTIYF
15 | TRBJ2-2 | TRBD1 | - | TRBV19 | TGTGCCAGTCGAACCGGGACAGGGAACACCGGGGAGCTGTTTTTT | CASRTGTGNTGELFF
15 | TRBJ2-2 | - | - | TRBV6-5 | TGTGCCAGCAGAAGACAGGCCTCGAACACCGGGGAGCTGTTTTTT | CASRRQASNTGELFF
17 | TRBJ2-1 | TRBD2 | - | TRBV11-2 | TGTGCCAGCACCCCGGGACTAGCGCATACCGGCGTCAATGAGCAGTTCTTC | CASTPGLAHTGVNEQFF
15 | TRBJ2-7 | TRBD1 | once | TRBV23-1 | TGCGCCAGCCTCCACAACCGGGACAGGGCGGGCGAGCAGTACTTC | CASLHNRDRAGEQYF
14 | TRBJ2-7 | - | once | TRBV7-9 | TGTGCCAGCAGCAACAGGGGACTAGAATACGAGCAGTACTTC | CASSNRGLEYEQYF
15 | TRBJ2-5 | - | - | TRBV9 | TGTGCCAGCAGCTTCCGAATGGGACTCCAAGAGACCCAGTACTTC | CASSFRMGLQETQYF
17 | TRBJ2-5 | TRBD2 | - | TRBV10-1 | TGCGCCAGCAGTGAGGGACTAGCGGGGAGTGGACAAGAGACCCAGTACTTC | CASSEGLAGSGQETQYF
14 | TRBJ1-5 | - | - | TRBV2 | TGTGCCAGCAGTGAAACCAGACAGAATCAGCCCCAGCATTTT | CASSETRQNQPQHF
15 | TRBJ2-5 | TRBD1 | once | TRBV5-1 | TGCGCCAGCAGCTTGGGTGACAGGGCATGGGAGACCCAGTACTTC | CASSLGDRAWETQYF